The 10 T cell receptor beta chains reported below all come from one sample, sequenced in a study of blood T cell repertoires in COVID-19. Profiled with immunoSEQ multiplex PCR; TCRdb holds only in-frame clones, not every one. The top ten clones hold roughly 9.8% of a sample with some 80,000 clones, around 84% of them seen once. Sequencing was done on a sample of peripheral blood. These receptors all stem from a man in his 60s with COVID-19, enrolled during active disease.

V is TRBV5-5 and J is TRBJ1-2, with D possibly being TRBD1 (6 bases). The V end lost 0 bases, the J end lost 8 bases, and 14 bases lay between the germline ends. The CDR3 contains 14 residues. Per germline, CDR1 SGHKS and CDR2 YYEKEE (reference sequence). For the CDR3, the DNA is TGTGCCAGCAGCTTGGAGCACAGGGAACAAGGCTACACCTTC. Its protein is CASSLEHREQGYTF.

The chain is built from TRBV12-3 or TRBV12-4 and TRBJ1-2; possible D gene TRBD1, 5 bases. V was clipped by 6 bases and J by 6 bases, with 11 bases between them. There are 12 residues in the CDR3. CDR3 in amino acids: CASSLEGHGYTF. The CDR3 DNA follows: TGTGCCAGCAGCTTGGAGGGACATGGCTACACCTTC.

The V gene is TRBV5-4, the J gene TRBJ1-3, with 9 bases lining up with TRBD1. The junction had 10 bases not matched to a gene; V was cut back by 2 bases and J by 4 bases. The CDR3 extends over 17 amino acids. Per germline, CDR1 SGHNT and CDR2 YYREEE (reference sequence). CDR3 in amino acids: CASSLGAGTGRGNTIYF. The CDR3 DNA reads as TGTGCCAGCAGCTTAGGGGCTGGGACAGGGAGGGGAAACACCATATATTTT.

This chain connects TRBV11-2 to TRBJ1-1, with D possibly matching TRBD1 (5 bases). Trimming removed 0 bases from V and 1 base from J, with 6 bases in between. The CDR3 is 14 residues long. Germline CDR1 reads SGHAT; CDR2 reads FQNNGV. CDR3 DNA: TGTGCCAGCAGCTTAGACGGACAGAACACTGAAGCTTTCTTT. This codes for CASSLDGQNTEAFF. Variable domain in full (rest from reference TRBV11-2 and TRBJ1-1): EAGVAQSPRYKIIEKRQSVAFWCNPISGHATLYWYQQILGQGPKLLIQFQNNGVVDDSQLPKDRFSAERLKGVDSTLKIQPAKLEDSAVYLCASSLDGQNTEAFFGQGTRLTVV.

This chain uses TRBV11-1 with TRBJ2-7, with D possibly being TRBD1 (6 bases). Trimming stripped 7 bases from V and 4 bases from J, with 14 bases between. This CDR3 has 13 amino acids. Germline V gives CDR1 SGHAT, CDR2 FQDESV (reference sequence). CDR3: CASMRGHGYEQYF. Written as DNA, the CDR3 is TGTGCCAGCATGAGGGGACACGGATACGAGCAGTACTTC.

This sequence joins TRBV19 and TRBJ1-1; D ambiguous. Per the germline V gene, CDR1 is LNHDA and CDR2 is SQIVND (reference sequence). V lost 3 bases to trimming and J lost 1 base, with 9 bases between them. The CDR3 has 14 residues. Here the CDR3 DNA reads TGTGCCAGTAGTATGGAGGCCGCGAACACTGAAGCTTTCTTT. Translated, it gives CASSMEAANTEAFF. Full variable domain (rest looked up from reference TRBV19 and TRBJ1-1): DGGITQSPKYLFRKEGQNVTLSCEQNLNHDAMYWYRQDPGQGLRLIYYSQIVNDFQKGDIAEGYSVSREKKESFPLTVTSAQKNPTAFYLCASSMEAANTEAFFGQGTRLTVV.

In this sample, this clone turned up once. The chain carries TRBV28 and TRBJ1-1, with 7 bases identical to TRBD1. The CDR3 spans 14 residues. V gave up 6 bases and J gave up 5 bases; unmatched junction bases: 9. Germline-derived CDR1 and CDR2 are MDHEN and SYDVKM. In nucleotides, the CDR3 is TGTGCCAGCAGCCCCGACAGGGAAGGAACTGAAGCTTTCTTT. It codes for CASSPDREGTEAFF.

The chain is built from TRBV6-4 and TRBJ1-2, with 9 bases identical to TRBD1. The CDR3 consists of 17 residues. V dropped 4 bases and J dropped 7; count of bases not matched to a gene: 16. The germline CDR1 and CDR2 sequences are MRHNA and SNTAGT. CDR3 protein: CASSARQGGSLSSGYTF. CDR3 bases: TGTGCCAGCAGTGCCCGACAGGGGGGCTCCCTATCGAGTGGCTACACCTTC.

The V and J genes are TRBV10-3 and TRBJ2-3; possibly TRBD1 for D (5 bases). Germline V gene lookup returns CDR1 ENHRY and CDR2 SYGVKD. Trimming took 6 bases from V and 5 from J, leaving 18 bases between them. The CDR3 is made up of 15 amino acids. This chain's CDR3 is CAISPAPGKGDTQYF. The CDR3 DNA reads as TGTGCCATCAGCCCCGCCCCAGGGAAGGGAGATACGCAGTATTTT.

V and J are TRBV19 and TRBJ2-5, with TRBD1 identical over 10 bases. Looked up from germline, CDR1 is LNHDA and CDR2 is SQIVND (reference sequence). J gave up 4 bases and V 6 bases, and 5 bases lay outside the gene matches. The CDR3 has 14 amino acids. CDR3 nucleotide sequence: TGTGCCAGTAGCTCGACAGGGGGCTCAGAGACCCAGTACTTC. It encodes CASSSTGGSETQYF.